This T cell receptor (beta chain) was recovered during a study of T cell changes during pregnancy in multiple sclerosis. Sequencing used immunoSEQ multiplex PCR; TCRdb keeps in-frame clones, though not all of them. The top ten clones hold around 6.7% of a sample with 41,000 or so clones, 90% of them seen once. This receptor was identified in a female donor with multiple sclerosis, enrolled in a pregnancy study. Sequences were derived from CD8+ T cells from peripheral blood mononuclear cells, sampled in the third trimester of pregnancy.

DNA for the CDR3: TGTGCCAGCAGCTTAGCGGGGTCCTACAATGAGCAGTTCTTC. Amino acid sequence: CASSLAGSYNEQFF. The rearrangement uses TRBV27 and TRBJ2-1, with 8 nucleotides matching TRBD2. CDR3 length equals 14 residues. Germline V gene sequence: CDR1 MNHEY, CDR2 SMNVEV (reference sequence). The junction had 2 bases not matched to a gene; V was cut back by 6 bases and J by 1 base.